This T cell receptor beta chain was identified in a study of beta chain features in type 1 diabetes. Expressed TCRB transcripts got sequenced, as all isolated RNA was reverse transcribed. Repertoires were generated with immunoSEQ multiplex PCR, while TCRdb's copy carries only in-frame clones and drops some. This table holds about 40,000 clones, around 49% found once. Study outcomes and limitations: For Type 1 diabetes patients, all four CD4+ subsets carried TCRB CDR3s that were moderately but significantly shorter. Researchers could not determine here whether HLA type influences TCRB rearrangement. Type 1 diabetes patients showed fewer insertions and more deletions at VDJ junctions.

A word on this clone: Its antigen is undetermined.

The germline V gene has CDR1 SGHRS and CDR2 YFSETQ. J lost 2 bases, V lost 4 bases, and 7 bases had no gene match. The CDR3 loop spans 16 amino acids. Specimen: central memory CD4+ T cells from blood. The source of this sequence is a woman between 18 and 30 years old in good health. The V gene is TRBV5-1, the J gene TRBJ2-1; 9 bases are a match to TRBD2. Here the CDR3 reads CASSQQASGTYNEQFF. The CDR3 region has the DNA TGCGCCAGCAGCCAGCAGGCTAGCGGGACCTACAATGAGCAGTTCTTC.